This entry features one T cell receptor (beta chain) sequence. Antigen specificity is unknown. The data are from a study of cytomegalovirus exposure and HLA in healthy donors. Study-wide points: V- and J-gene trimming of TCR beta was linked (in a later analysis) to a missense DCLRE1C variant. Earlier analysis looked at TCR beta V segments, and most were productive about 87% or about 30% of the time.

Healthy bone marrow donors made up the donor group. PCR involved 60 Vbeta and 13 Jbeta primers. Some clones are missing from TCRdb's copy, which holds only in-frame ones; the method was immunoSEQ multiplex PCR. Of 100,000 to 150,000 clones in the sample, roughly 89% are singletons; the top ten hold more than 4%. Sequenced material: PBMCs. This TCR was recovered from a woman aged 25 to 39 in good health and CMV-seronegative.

DNA for the CDR3: TGTGCCAGCAGCAGGGTGACTAGCGGGTACACCTACGAGCAGTACTTC. It yields the protein CASSRVTSGYTYEQYF. The V and J genes are TRBV11-2 and TRBJ2-7, with TRBD2 identical over 10 bases. This CDR3 comprises 16 residues. The germline CDR1 and CDR2 sequences are SGHAT and FQNNGV. The trim removed 5 bases at V and 2 bases at J, leaving 9 bases unmatched.